This T cell receptor beta chain was identified during a study of T-cell memory formation after mild COVID-19. Notes on this clonotype: The antigen is not known.

TCRdb called the 5' RACE reads again in MiXCR, with one record for every CDR3 protein. The sample carries some 200,000 distinct CDR3 sequences, over 20% recorded once. V was shortened by 3 bases and J by 7 bases, with 13 bases between the two germline ends. The CDR3 is 13 residues long. Findings of the study overall: While clones contracting from day 15 to 85 were balanced between CD4 and CD8, later expanders leaned CD4+. CD4+ contracting clones lay mainly in CM and EM, CD8+ ones in EMRA.

The chain recombines TRBV12-3 or TRBV12-4 with TRBJ2-7; D is perhaps TRBD2 (6 bases). This receptor was taken from an adult woman who had mild COVID-19 (a few samples of this study predate the infection). Cell type and time point are not known. The specimen sequenced was PBMCs or a T cell subset sorted from them (not recorded which). CDR3 sequence (DNA): TGTGCCAGCAGTTTTGGGACTTTGGGTGAGCAGTACTTC. Its protein is CASSFGTLGEQYF.